Listed here is a single T cell receptor (beta chain). In the authors' workflow: Nucleated cell number was recorded as an estimate derived from reference gene primer amplification. TCRdb's table, derived via immunoSEQ multiplex PCR, lists solely in-frame clones and lacks some. D and trimming were read from the DNA, whereas the V and J calls and clone size are those reported in that table. Counted here are some 140,000 clones, around 73% occurring once; the ten biggest clones make up roughly 11%. The sample comes from a study of blood T cell repertoires in COVID-19. Looking at the study overall: The study drew acute and convalescent COVID-19 samples from the United States, Italy and Spain.

Sequencing was carried out using peripheral blood. The receptor's source is a man in his sixties who had recovered from COVID-19.

CDR3 residues: CASSFRLAGVPSTDTQYF. The CDR3 bases are TGTGCCAGCAGCTTCCGACTAGCGGGGGTCCCTAGCACAGATACGCAGTATTTT. The chain couples TRBV5-4 to TRBJ2-3; 12 bases are a match to TRBD2. The CDR3 has 18 residues. The germline V gene has CDR1 SGHNT and CDR2 YYREEE (reference sequence). The junction had 7 bases not matched to a gene; V was cut back by 2 bases and J by 0 bases.